The rows below give T cell receptor beta chains drawn from one sample of a study of T cells in Graves' hyperthyroidism and ophthalmopathy. MiXCR, applied by TCRdb to the multiplex PCR reads, yields one record per CDR3 protein. The table has roughly 570,000 distinct CDR3 sequences, about 15% seen once. Sequences were obtained from blood. The source is a woman in her twenties or thirties with Graves' hyperthyroidism. Each CDR3 is given without its conserved first and last residue. A D gene is named only where the DNA matches it firmly.

TRBV27	TRBJ1-1	NA	ASSLFGGTNTEAF
TRBV12-5	TRBJ2-1	TRBD1	ASGLPPTGDEQF
TRBV20-1	TRBJ2-7	TRBD2	SAGTSGNEQY
TRBV4-1	TRBJ1-4	TRBD1	ASSPGTGPRGEKLF
TRBV20-1	TRBJ1-2	NA	STREGYGYT
TRBV5-1	TRBJ2-3	TRBD1	ASSRPGQTTDTQY
TRBV20-1	TRBJ2-7	NA	SARKNYEQY
TRBV11-2	TRBJ2-2	TRBD2	ASSFRLAGGSSSAGELF
TRBV30	TRBJ1-5	NA	AWSVGLVPGPQH
TRBV11-2	TRBJ2-7	NA	ASSLSRRGGLEQY
TRBV3-1	TRBJ2-2	NA	ASSQDISGGGLFGGELF
TRBV20-1	TRBJ2-3	TRBD1	SASLRTGDADTQY
TRBV18	TRBJ1-5	NA	ASSLALTGGNQPQH
TRBV6-6	TRBJ1-4	NA	ASSYSNEKLF
TRBV27	TRBJ2-1	NA	ASSPLPRDPNNEQF
TRBV27	TRBJ2-1	TRBD1	ASSGTGEPYNEQF
TRBV6-2/TRBV6-3	TRBJ2-7	NA	ASSYEGFSYEQY
TRBV3-1	TRBJ2-5	NA	ASSQDAPGTQY
TRBV27	TRBJ2-3	NA	ASREVADTQY
TRBV10-3	TRBJ1-1	NA	AISEAQGKAF
TRBV4-1	TRBJ1-1	NA	ASSQEGRGDTEAF
TRBV5-8	TRBJ2-1	TRBD2	ASSLASGTSGHREQF
TRBV11-3	TRBJ2-1	NA	ASSIGDSANEQF
TRBV20-1	TRBJ2-1	TRBD1	SARSGQGSLNEQF
TRBV12-3/TRBV12-4	TRBJ2-1	NA	ASTRNGADNEQF
TRBV14	TRBJ2-5	TRBD1	ASSPGGTGTQY
TRBV6-2/TRBV6-3	TRBJ2-6	NA	ASSSGAQVSGANVLT
TRBV5-1	TRBJ2-1	TRBD2	ASSLTSGSRDEQF
TRBV7-9	TRBJ1-1	NA	ASSRNSIGEAF
TRBV7-3	TRBJ2-1	NA	ASSLTSGAGTYNEQF
TRBV28	TRBJ1-3	NA	ASSLRRGLGNTIY
TRBV7-9	TRBJ2-7	TRBD1	ASSLGQGRLTEQY